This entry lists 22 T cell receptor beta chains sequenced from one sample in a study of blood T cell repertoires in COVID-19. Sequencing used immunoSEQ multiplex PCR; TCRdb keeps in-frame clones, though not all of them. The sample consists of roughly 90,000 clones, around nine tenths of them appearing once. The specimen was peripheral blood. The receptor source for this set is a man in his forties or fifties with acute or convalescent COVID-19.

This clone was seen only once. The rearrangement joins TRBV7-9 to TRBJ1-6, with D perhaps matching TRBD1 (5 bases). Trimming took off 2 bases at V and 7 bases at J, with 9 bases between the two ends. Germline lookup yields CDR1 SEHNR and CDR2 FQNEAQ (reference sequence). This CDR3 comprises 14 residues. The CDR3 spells CASSLWTTNSPLHF. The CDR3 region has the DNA TGTGCCAGCAGCTTATGGACAACAAATTCACCCCTCCACTTT.

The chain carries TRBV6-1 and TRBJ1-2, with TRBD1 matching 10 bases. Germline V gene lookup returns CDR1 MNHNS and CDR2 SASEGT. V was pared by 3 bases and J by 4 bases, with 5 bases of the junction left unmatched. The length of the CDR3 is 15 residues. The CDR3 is CASSEPGQGTYGYTF. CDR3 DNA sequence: TGTGCCAGCAGTGAGCCGGGACAGGGGACCTATGGCTACACCTTC.

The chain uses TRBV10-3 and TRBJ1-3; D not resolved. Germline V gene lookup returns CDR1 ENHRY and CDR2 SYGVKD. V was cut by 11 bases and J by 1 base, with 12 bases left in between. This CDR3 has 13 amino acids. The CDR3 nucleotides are TGTGCCGGGAGAAGCGATTCTGGAAACACCATATATTTT. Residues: CAGRSDSGNTIYF.

The chain's CDR3 is CASSEYGTGYGYTF. CDR3 nucleotide sequence: TGTGCCAGCAGTGAATATGGTACGGGTTATGGCTACACCTTC. The chain employs TRBV6-1 and TRBJ1-2; no reliable D call. The CDR3 spans 14 residues. CDR1 and CDR2 from the germline V gene are MNHNS and SASEGT. V was cut by 2 bases and J by 5 bases, with 12 bases left in between.

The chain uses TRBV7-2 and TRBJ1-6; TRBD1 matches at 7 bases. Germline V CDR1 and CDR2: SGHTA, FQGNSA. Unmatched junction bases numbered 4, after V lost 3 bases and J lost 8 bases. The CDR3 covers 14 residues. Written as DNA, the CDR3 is TGTGCCAGCAGCTTTGGACAGGTTCATTCACCCCTCCACTTT. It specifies CASSFGQVHSPLHF.

The DNA for the CDR3 is TGTGCCACCAGCAGAGATCGGGGAACTAGCGGGACTTCGGATACGCAGTATTTT. The encoded protein is CATSRDRGTSGTSDTQYF. This chain links TRBV15 with TRBJ2-3; 10 bases map to TRBD2. The CDR3 length is 18 residues. Germline CDR1 LNHNV, CDR2 YYDKDF (reference sequence). Unmatched junction bases numbered 12, after V lost 0 bases and J lost 6 bases.

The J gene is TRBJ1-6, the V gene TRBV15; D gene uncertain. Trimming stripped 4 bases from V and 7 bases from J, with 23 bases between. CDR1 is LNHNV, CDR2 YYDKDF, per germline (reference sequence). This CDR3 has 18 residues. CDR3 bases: TGTGCCACCAGCACCCTCCTACCCCGGGTAGTTGGGAATTCACCCCTCCACTTT. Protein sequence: CATSTLLPRVVGNSPLHF.

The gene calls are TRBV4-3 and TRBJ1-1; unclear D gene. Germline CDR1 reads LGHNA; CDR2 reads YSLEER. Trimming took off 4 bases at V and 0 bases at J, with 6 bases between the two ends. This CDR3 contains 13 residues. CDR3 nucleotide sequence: TGCGCCAGCAGCCGAGACATGAACACTGAAGCTTTCTTT. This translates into CASSRDMNTEAFF.

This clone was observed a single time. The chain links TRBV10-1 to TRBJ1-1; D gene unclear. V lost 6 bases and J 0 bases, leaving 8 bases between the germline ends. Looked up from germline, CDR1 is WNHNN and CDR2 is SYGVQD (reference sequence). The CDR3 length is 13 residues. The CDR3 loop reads CASRGQMNTEAFF. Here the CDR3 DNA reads TGCGCCAGCAGGGGCCAAATGAACACTGAAGCTTTCTTT.

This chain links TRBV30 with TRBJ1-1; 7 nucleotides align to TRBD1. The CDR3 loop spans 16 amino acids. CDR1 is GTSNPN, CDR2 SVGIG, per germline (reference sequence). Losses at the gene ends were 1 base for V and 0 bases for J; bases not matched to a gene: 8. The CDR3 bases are TGTGCCTGGAGTGGTATTAAGGGACAGATGAACACTGAAGCTTTCTTT. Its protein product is CAWSGIKGQMNTEAFF.

CDR3: CASSQVAGNSPLHF. The CDR3, as DNA: TGTGCCAGCAGCCAAGTGGCAGGAAATTCACCCCTCCACTTT. This chain connects TRBV4-2 to TRBJ1-6; D gene ambiguous. With 1 base removed from V and 7 bases from J, the gap between germline ends came to 8 bases. Germline lookup yields CDR1 LGHNA and CDR2 YNFKEQ. The CDR3 covers 14 residues.

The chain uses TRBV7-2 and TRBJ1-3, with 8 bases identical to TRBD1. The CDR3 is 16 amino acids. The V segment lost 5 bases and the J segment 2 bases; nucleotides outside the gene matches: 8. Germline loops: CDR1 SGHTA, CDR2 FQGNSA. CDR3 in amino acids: CASSTGGQATGNTIYF. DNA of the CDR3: TGTGCCAGCAGCACAGGGGGACAGGCGACTGGAAACACCATATATTTT. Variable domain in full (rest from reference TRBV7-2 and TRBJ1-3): GAGVSQSPSNKVTEKGKDVELRCDPISGHTALYWYRQSLGQGLEFLIYFQGNSAPDKSGLPSDRFSAERTGGSVSTLTIQRTQQEDSAVYLCASSTGGQATGNTIYFGEGSWLTVV.

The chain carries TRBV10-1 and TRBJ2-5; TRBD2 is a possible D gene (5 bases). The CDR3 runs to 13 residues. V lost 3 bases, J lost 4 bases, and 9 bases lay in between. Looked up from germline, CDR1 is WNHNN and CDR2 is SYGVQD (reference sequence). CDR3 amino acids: CASSESGLETQYF. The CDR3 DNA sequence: TGCGCCAGCAGTGAATCGGGATTAGAGACCCAGTACTTC.

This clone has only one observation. The CDR3 DNA follows: TGTGCCAGCTCCCTCGTGATACAGGGGACAGAGGACGAGCAGTACTTC. It yields the protein CASSLVIQGTEDEQYF. The genes are TRBV18 and TRBJ2-7; 7 bases line up with TRBD1. In germline, CDR1 is KGHSH, CDR2 LQKENI. CDR3 length: 16 residues. V gave up 6 bases and J gave up 5 bases; unmatched junction bases: 16. Supplemented by reference TRBV18 and TRBJ2-7, the full variable domain reads NAGVMQNPRHLVRRRGQEARLRCSPMKGHSHVYWYRQLPEEGLKFMVYLQKENIIDESGMPKERFSAEFPKEGPSILRIQQVVRGDSAAYFCASSLVIQGTEDEQYFGPGTRLTVT.

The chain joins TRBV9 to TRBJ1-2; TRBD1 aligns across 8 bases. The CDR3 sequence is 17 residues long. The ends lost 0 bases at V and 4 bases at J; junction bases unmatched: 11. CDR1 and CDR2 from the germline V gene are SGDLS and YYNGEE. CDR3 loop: CASSVATGGQGSYGYTF. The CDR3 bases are TGTGCCAGCAGCGTAGCTACAGGAGGACAGGGTAGCTATGGCTACACCTTC.

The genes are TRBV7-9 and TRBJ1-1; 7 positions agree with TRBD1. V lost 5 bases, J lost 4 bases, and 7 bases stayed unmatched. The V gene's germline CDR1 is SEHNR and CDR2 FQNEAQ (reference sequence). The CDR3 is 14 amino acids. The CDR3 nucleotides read TGTGCCAGCAGCCCAGACAGGGAAGGCACTGAAGCTTTCTTT. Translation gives CASSPDREGTEAFF.

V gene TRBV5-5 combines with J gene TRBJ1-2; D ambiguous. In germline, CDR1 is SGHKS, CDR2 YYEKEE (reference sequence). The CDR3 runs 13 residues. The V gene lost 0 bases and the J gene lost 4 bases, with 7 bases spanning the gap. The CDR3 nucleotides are TGTGCCAGCAGCTTGGACAGTTCCTATGGCTACACCTTC. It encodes CASSLDSSYGYTF.

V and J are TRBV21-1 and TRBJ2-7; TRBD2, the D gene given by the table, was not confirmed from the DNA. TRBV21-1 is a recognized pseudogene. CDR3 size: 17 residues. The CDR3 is CASSNHGTSGGSYEQYF. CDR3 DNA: TGTGCCAGCAGCAACCACGGGACTAGCGGGGGGTCCTACGAGCAGTACTTC.

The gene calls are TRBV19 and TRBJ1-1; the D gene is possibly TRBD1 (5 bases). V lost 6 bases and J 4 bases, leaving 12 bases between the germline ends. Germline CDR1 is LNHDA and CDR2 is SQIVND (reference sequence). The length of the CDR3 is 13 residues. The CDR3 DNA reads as TGTGCCAGTAGATACGGAGGGGCCACTGAAGCTTTCTTT. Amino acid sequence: CASRYGGATEAFF.

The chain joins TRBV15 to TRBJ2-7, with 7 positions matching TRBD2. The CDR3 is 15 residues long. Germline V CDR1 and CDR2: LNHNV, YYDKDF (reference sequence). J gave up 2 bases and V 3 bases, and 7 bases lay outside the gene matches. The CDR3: CATSRVSGTPYEQYF. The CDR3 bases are TGTGCCACCAGCAGGGTAAGCGGGACGCCCTACGAGCAGTACTTC.

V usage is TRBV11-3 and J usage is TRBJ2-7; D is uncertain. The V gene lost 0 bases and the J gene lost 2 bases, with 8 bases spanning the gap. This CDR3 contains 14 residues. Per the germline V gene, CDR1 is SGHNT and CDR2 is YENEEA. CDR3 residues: CASSLDVGAYEQYF. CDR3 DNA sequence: TGTGCCAGCAGCTTAGACGTGGGCGCCTACGAGCAGTACTTC.

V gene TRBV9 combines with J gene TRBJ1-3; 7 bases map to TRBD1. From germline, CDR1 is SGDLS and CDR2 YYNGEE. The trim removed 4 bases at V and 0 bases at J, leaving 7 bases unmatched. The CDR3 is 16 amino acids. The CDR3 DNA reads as TGTGCCAGCAGCTCCACAGGGGCCTCCTCTGGAAACACCATATATTTT. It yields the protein CASSSTGASSGNTIYF.